Presented here are 30 T cell receptor beta chains from one specimen sequenced in a study of blood T cell repertoires in COVID-19. The method was immunoSEQ multiplex PCR; TCRdb's version includes in-frame clones alone and lacks a portion of them. The repertoire includes tens of thousands of clones, about 79% of them detected once, and approximately 25% sits in the top ten. The sequenced sample consisted of peripheral blood. These receptors all stem from a man in his fifties or sixties with acute or convalescent COVID-19.

The genes are TRBV5-1 and TRBJ1-1; weak D call: TRBD1 (5 bases). The V end was cut by 5 bases, the J end by 5 bases, with 13 bases between. Germline V gene data show CDR1 as SGHRS and CDR2 as YFSETQ. This CDR3 contains 13 residues. This CDR3 is CASRYLGGTEAFF. CDR3 sequence (DNA): TGCGCCAGCAGATACCTCGGGGGTACTGAAGCTTTCTTT.

The chain is built from TRBV6-5 and TRBJ1-6; possibly TRBD1 for D (5 bases). Per germline, CDR1 MNHEY and CDR2 SVGAGI. The CDR3 extends over 15 amino acids. The germline V and J ends were trimmed by 2 bases and 7 bases, with 12 bases remaining between them. CDR3 coding DNA: TGTGCCAGCAGTTACGACGCAGGGCAGAATTCACCCCTCCACTTT. It codes for CASSYDAGQNSPLHF.

V is TRBV19 and J is TRBJ2-2, with no clear D. The CDR3 contains 16 residues. Between the trimmed V and J ends, which lost 5 bases and 1 base, there was a span of 14 bases. Per the germline V gene, CDR1 is LNHDA and CDR2 is SQIVND (reference sequence). CDR3 sequence (DNA): TGTGCCAGTAGTCAGGTGTTACCACGGAACACCGGGGAGCTGTTTTTT. Its translation is CASSQVLPRNTGELFF.

In DNA form, the CDR3 reads TGCGCCAGCAGCTTGGTGAGAGATTCGTACCAAGAGACCCAGTACTTC. Its translation is CASSLVRDSYQETQYF. The gene calls are TRBV5-1 and TRBJ2-5; no firm D call. The CDR3 spans 16 residues. V was trimmed by 0 bases and J by 0 bases, leaving 12 bases between them. Per the germline V gene, CDR1 is SGHRS and CDR2 is YFSETQ.

V usage is TRBV5-5 and J usage is TRBJ1-6, with D unresolved. There are 16 residues in the CDR3. Germline V gene sequence: CDR1 SGHKS, CDR2 YYEKEE (reference sequence). The ends were cut back, 1 base at V and 3 bases at J, with 11 bases in the middle. CDR3 in amino acids: CASSLLLHSYNSPLHF. The CDR3 nucleotides are TGTGCCAGCAGCTTGTTGTTACACAGCTATAATTCACCCCTCCACTTT.

The chain carries TRBV30 and TRBJ1-1; D ambiguous. V lost 2 bases, J lost 8 bases, and 9 bases lay in between. CDR1 is GTSNPN and CDR2 is SVGIG in the germline V gene (reference sequence). CDR3 length equals 11 residues. DNA for the CDR3: TGTGCCTGGAGTCCGAGAATAGAAGCTTTCTTT. It codes for CAWSPRIEAFF. The variable domain in full, completed from reference TRBV30 and TRBJ1-1, reads SQTIHQWPATLVQPVGSPLSLECTVEGTSNPNLYWYRQAAGRGLQLLFYSVGIGQISSEVPQNLSASRPQDRQFILSSKKLLLSDSGFYLCAWSPRIEAFFGQGTRLTVV.

The rearrangement joins TRBV7-2 to TRBJ1-1; D possibly corresponds to TRBD1 (5 bases). The length of the CDR3 is 16 residues. From germline, CDR1 is SGHTA and CDR2 FQGNSA. Trimming removed 3 bases at V and 1 base at J, with 15 bases between. CDR3 loop: CASSFGGGRANTEAFF. The CDR3 region has the DNA TGTGCCAGCAGCTTTGGGGGAGGGAGGGCGAACACTGAAGCTTTCTTT.

The rearrangement joins TRBV7-9 to TRBJ2-7; a weak D match, TRBD2 (6 bases). The V gene's germline CDR1 is SEHNR and CDR2 FQNEAQ (reference sequence). V was cut by 1 base and J by 7 bases, with 11 bases left in between. The CDR3 spans 13 residues. The CDR3 region has the DNA TGTGCCAGCAGCTTAGGATCGGGGGAAGAGCAGTACGTC. This gives the protein CASSLGSGEEQYV.

The CDR3 protein is CASSDSSNGYTF. The CDR3, as DNA: TGCGCCAGCAGCGACAGCAGCAATGGCTACACCTTC. V gene TRBV5-1 combines with J gene TRBJ1-2; tentatively, D is TRBD1 (5 bases). The ends were cut back, 4 bases at V and 6 bases at J, with 10 bases in the middle. The germline V gene has CDR1 SGHRS and CDR2 YFSETQ. This CDR3 has 12 residues.

The chain carries TRBV19 and TRBJ1-1; D unresolved. The CDR3 covers 11 residues. Germline lookup yields CDR1 LNHDA and CDR2 SQIVND (reference sequence). With 6 bases removed from V and 4 bases from J, the gap between germline ends came to 6 bases. The CDR3 reads CASSRTTEAFF. CDR3 DNA sequence: TGTGCCAGTAGCAGAACCACTGAAGCTTTCTTT.

The chain links TRBV2 to TRBJ1-6; D perhaps matches TRBD1 (5 bases). The V and J ends lost 8 bases and 4 bases respectively, with 21 bases between them. Germline V lookup: CDR1 SNHLY, CDR2 FYNNEI. CDR3 size: 17 residues. The CDR3 protein is CASQSTEGLMYNSPLHF. DNA of the CDR3: TGTGCCAGCCAATCAACAGAGGGACTGATGTATAATTCACCCCTCCACTTT.

The chain uses TRBV28 and TRBJ1-2, with a possible D match to TRBD1 (5 bases). The CDR3 runs 20 residues. Germline CDR1 MDHEN, CDR2 SYDVKM. With 2 bases removed from V and 4 bases from J, the gap between germline ends came to 29 bases. The CDR3 region has the DNA TGTGCCAGCAGTTTAGCGGGGCTCGGGACTTATCAAAGTACGGGCTATGGCTACACCTTC. Protein sequence: CASSLAGLGTYQSTGYGYTF.

A few counts support this clone. V usage is TRBV19 and J usage is TRBJ1-4; the D gene is possibly TRBD1 (5 bases). Germline CDR1 and CDR2: LNHDA and SQIVND (reference sequence). Trimming cost V 5 bases and J 3 bases, with 10 bases left between them. This CDR3 contains 14 residues. The CDR3 here is CASSHDRPNEKLFF. The CDR3 bases are TGTGCCAGTAGTCATGACAGACCTAATGAAAAACTGTTTTTT. Full variable domain (outside the CDR3, taken from reference TRBV19 and TRBJ1-4): DGGITQSPKYLFRKEGQNVTLSCEQNLNHDAMYWYRQDPGQGLRLIYYSQIVNDFQKGDIAEGYSVSREKKESFPLTVTSAQKNPTAFYLCASSHDRPNEKLFFGSGTQLSVL.

In this sample, this clone turned up once. CDR3 DNA sequence: TGTGCCAGCAGCCAAGATGAGTTGCCTAATCAGCCCCAGCATTTT. It yields the protein CASSQDELPNQPQHF. This chain links TRBV3-1 (or the pseudogene TRBV3-2) with TRBJ1-5, with D unclear. This CDR3 is 15 amino acids long. Looked up from germline, CDR1 is LGHDT and CDR2 is YNNKEL (reference sequence). V was shortened by 0 bases and J by 4 bases, with 10 bases between the two germline ends.

This rearrangement joins TRBV28 to TRBJ1-6, with unresolved D. Germline V gives CDR1 MDHEN, CDR2 SYDVKM. The CDR3 sequence is 17 residues long. V shed 5 bases and J shed 0 bases, with 14 bases lying between them. This CDR3 reads CASSLAAVSSYNSPLHF. The DNA for the CDR3 is TGTGCCAGCAGTCTTGCGGCTGTGAGCTCCTATAATTCACCCCTCCACTTT. Drawing the rest from reference TRBV28 and TRBJ1-6, the complete variable domain is DVKVTQSSRYLVKRTGEKVFLECVQDMDHENMFWYRQDPGLGLRLIYFSYDVKMKEKGDIPEGYSVSREKKERFSLILESASTNQTSMYLCASSLAAVSSYNSPLHFGNGTRLTVT.

The gene calls are TRBV27 and TRBJ1-6, with a possible D match to TRBD1 (5 bases). V was cut by 1 base and J by 7 bases, with 8 bases left in between. Germline V gene lookup returns CDR1 MNHEY and CDR2 SMNVEV (reference sequence). The CDR3 has 14 residues. The CDR3 nucleotides are TGTGCCAGCAGTTTATTAGGGGCAAATTCACCCCTCCACTTT. This gives the protein CASSLLGANSPLHF.

This chain connects TRBV27 to TRBJ1-6, with 8 nucleotides matching TRBD1. Trimming took 3 bases from V and 9 from J; bases not matched to a gene: 22. The CDR3 is 20 residues long. The germline V gene has CDR1 MNHEY and CDR2 SMNVEV (reference sequence). CDR3 sequence reads: CASSFLKSRDRTKSGSPLHF. DNA of the CDR3: TGTGCCAGCAGTTTCCTCAAATCGAGGGACAGGACTAAGTCTGGTTCACCCCTCCACTTT.

Comment on this clone: This specimen includes other DNA sequences encoding the same CDR3. This rearrangement joins TRBV7-2 to TRBJ2-7; 9 nucleotides align to TRBD2. The length of the CDR3 is 18 residues. Germline V gene lookup returns CDR1 SGHTA and CDR2 FQGNSA. V shed 4 bases and J 3 bases; nucleotides not matched to a gene: 16. The DNA of the CDR3 is TGTGCCAGCAGCTCGATCGCGGGGGGGCCGGGGGTCTTCTACGAGCAGTACTTC. The encoded protein is CASSSIAGGPGVFYEQYF. The variable domain in full, completed from reference TRBV7-2 and TRBJ2-7, reads GAGVSQSPSNKVTEKGKDVELRCDPISGHTALYWYRQSLGQGLEFLIYFQGNSAPDKSGLPSDRFSAERTGGSVSTLTIQRTQQEDSAVYLCASSSIAGGPGVFYEQYFGPGTRLTVT.

The rearrangement joins TRBV7-9 to TRBJ1-6, with TRBD1 identical over 9 bases. The CDR3 extends over 14 amino acids. Germline CDR1 and CDR2: SEHNR and FQNEAQ (reference sequence). J gave up 9 bases and V 4 bases, and 4 bases lay outside the gene matches. CDR3 region: CASSSRTGVSPLHF. CDR3 coding DNA: TGTGCCAGCAGCTCTAGGACAGGGGTTTCACCCCTCCACTTT.

The gene calls are TRBV5-1 and TRBJ1-1; tentative D call: TRBD1 (6 bases). The CDR3 runs 16 residues. Germline lookup yields CDR1 SGHRS and CDR2 YFSETQ. The V end lost 4 bases, the J end lost 2 bases, and 18 bases lay between the germline ends. CDR3 in DNA: TGCGCCAGCAGCCCCAACAGGGTGAGTCCTAACACTGAAGCTTTCTTT. This sequence encodes CASSPNRVSPNTEAFF.

The rearrangement links TRBV19 to TRBJ2-3; maybe TRBD1 (5 bases). The ends were cut back, 0 bases at V and 11 bases at J, with 9 bases in the middle. The CDR3 runs 12 residues. CDR1 and CDR2 from the germline V gene are LNHDA and SQIVND (reference sequence). The CDR3 bases are TGTGCCAGTAGTATAGAGGGTAGGGGGCAGTATTTT. Translation: CASSIEGRGQYF.

In this sample, this clone turned up once. The V call is TRBV5-1, the J call TRBJ2-5, with 11 bases matching TRBD2. Germline-derived CDR1 and CDR2 are SGHRS and YFSETQ. The CDR3 contains 17 residues. Trimming took 0 bases from V and 5 from J; bases not matched to a gene: 9. Here the CDR3 reads CASSLAVTSGESETQYF. The CDR3 DNA sequence: TGCGCCAGCAGCTTGGCGGTGACTAGCGGGGAGTCTGAGACCCAGTACTTC.

The gene calls are TRBV5-1 and TRBJ2-1; possibly TRBD2 for D (6 bases). The CDR3 consists of 15 residues. Trimming took 6 bases from V and 0 from J, leaving 13 bases between them. The germline V gene has CDR1 SGHRS and CDR2 YFSETQ. The CDR3 region is CASTLAGGSYNEQFF. The CDR3 DNA follows: TGCGCCAGCACCCTAGCCGGGGGCTCCTACAATGAGCAGTTCTTC. The full variable domain, its missing parts supplied by reference TRBV5-1 and TRBJ2-1, is KAGVTQTPRYLIKTRGQQVTLSCSPISGHRSVSWYQQTPGQGLQFLFEYFSETQRNKGNFPGRFSGRQFSNSRSEMNVSTLELGDSALYLCASTLAGGSYNEQFFGPGTRLTVL.

This clone came up once. The chain couples TRBV4-3 to TRBJ1-4, with 10 bases lining up with TRBD1. There are 18 residues in the CDR3. The V gene end was trimmed by 0 bases and the J gene end by 0 bases; junction bases not matched to a gene: 4. The V gene's germline CDR1 is LGHNA and CDR2 YSLEER. The CDR3 region is CASSQESGQGATNEKLFF. The CDR3 DNA reads as TGCGCCAGCAGCCAAGAGAGTGGACAGGGGGCAACTAATGAAAAACTGTTTTTT.

V and J are TRBV2 and TRBJ1-1, with 7 bases matching TRBD1. The CDR3 totals 13 residues. Trimming at V came to 8 bases and at J to 0 bases, leaving 3 bases not matched to a gene. The germline V gene encodes CDR1 SNHLY and CDR2 FYNNEI. The CDR3 bases are TGTGCCAGCGGACAGGAAATGAACACTGAAGCTTTCTTT. Encoded protein: CASGQEMNTEAFF.

V and J are TRBV7-9 and TRBJ1-2; TRBD1 matches 9 bases. The CDR3 spans 15 residues. CDR1 is SEHNR and CDR2 is FQNEAQ in the germline V gene (reference sequence). V was clipped by 3 bases and J by 4 bases; unmatched bases: 6. As DNA, the CDR3 is TGTGCCAGCAGCTTCCCTACAGGGGGCGGCTATGGCTACACCTTC. As protein: CASSFPTGGGYGYTF.

The genes are TRBV5-1 and TRBJ2-1; D remains unclear. Per the germline V gene, CDR1 is SGHRS and CDR2 is YFSETQ. This CDR3 is built from 14 residues. The germline V and J ends were trimmed by 0 bases and 3 bases, with 7 bases remaining between them. CDR3 DNA sequence: TGCGCCAGCAGCTTGGGAAGCCACTACAATGAGCAGTTCTTC. As protein: CASSLGSHYNEQFF.

This rearrangement joins TRBV10-2 to TRBJ1-2, with 8 bases lining up with TRBD1. CDR1 is WSHSY, CDR2 SAAADI, per germline. V lost 4 bases, J lost 5 bases, and 0 bases stayed unmatched. This CDR3 has 12 residues. The CDR3 DNA sequence: TGCGCCAGCAGTGGACAGGGGTATGGCTACACCTTC. It translates to CASSGQGYGYTF.

This clone was seen once. The chain has TRBV11-2 and TRBJ2-2; D is possibly TRBD2 (6 bases). Germline V gene lookup returns CDR1 SGHAT and CDR2 FQNNGV. V lost 10 bases and J lost 6, with 18 bases in between. The CDR3 spans 14 residues. The CDR3 bases are TGTGCCATCCCCACCGTGTTAGCGGCCGGGGAGCTGTTTTTT. Residues: CAIPTVLAAGELFF.

This clone came up a few times. The rearrangement links TRBV29-1 to TRBJ1-2; D is possibly TRBD1 (5 bases). V was pared by 5 bases and J by 1 base, with 11 bases between. Germline V gene data show CDR1 as SQVTM and CDR2 as ANQGSEA. The CDR3 runs to 13 residues. DNA of the CDR3: TGCAGCGTTAGCAACAGGCTTAACTATGGCTACACCTTC. Amino acids: CSVSNRLNYGYTF.